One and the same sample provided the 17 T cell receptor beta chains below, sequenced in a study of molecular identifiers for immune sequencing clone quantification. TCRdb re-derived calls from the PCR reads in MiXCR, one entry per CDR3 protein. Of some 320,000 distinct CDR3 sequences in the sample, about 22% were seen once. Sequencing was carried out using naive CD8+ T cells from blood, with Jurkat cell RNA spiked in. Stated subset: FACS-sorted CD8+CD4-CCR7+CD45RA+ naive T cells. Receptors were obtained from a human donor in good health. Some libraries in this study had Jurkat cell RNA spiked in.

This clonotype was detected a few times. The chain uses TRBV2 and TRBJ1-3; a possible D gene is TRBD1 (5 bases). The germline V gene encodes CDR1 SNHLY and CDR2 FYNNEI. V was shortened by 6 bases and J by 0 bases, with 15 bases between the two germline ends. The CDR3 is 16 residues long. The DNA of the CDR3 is TGTGCCAGCAGCCGACGGGGCGGATTCTCTGGAAACACCATATATTTT. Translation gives CASSRRGGFSGNTIYF.

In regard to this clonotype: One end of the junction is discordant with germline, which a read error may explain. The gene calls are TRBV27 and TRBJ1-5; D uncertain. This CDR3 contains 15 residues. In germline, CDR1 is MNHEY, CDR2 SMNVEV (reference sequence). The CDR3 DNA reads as TGTGCCAGCAGTTTATCAGCATATAGCAATCAGGCCCAGCATTTT. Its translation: CASSLSAYSNQAQHF.

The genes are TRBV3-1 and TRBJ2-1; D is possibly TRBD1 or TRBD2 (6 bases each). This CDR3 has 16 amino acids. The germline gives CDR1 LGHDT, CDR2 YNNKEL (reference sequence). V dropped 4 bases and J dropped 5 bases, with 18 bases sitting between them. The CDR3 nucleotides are TGTGCCAGCAGCCCCTTGACCTGGGGGGCCCACAATGAGCAGTTCTTC. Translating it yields CASSPLTWGAHNEQFF.

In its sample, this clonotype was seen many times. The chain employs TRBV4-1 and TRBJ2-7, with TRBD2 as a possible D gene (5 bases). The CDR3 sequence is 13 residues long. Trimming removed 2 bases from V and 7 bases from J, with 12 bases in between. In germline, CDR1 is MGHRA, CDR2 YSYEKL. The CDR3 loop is CASSQIMGAEQYF. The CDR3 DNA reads TGCGCCAGCAGCCAAATAATGGGAGCGGAGCAGTACTTC.

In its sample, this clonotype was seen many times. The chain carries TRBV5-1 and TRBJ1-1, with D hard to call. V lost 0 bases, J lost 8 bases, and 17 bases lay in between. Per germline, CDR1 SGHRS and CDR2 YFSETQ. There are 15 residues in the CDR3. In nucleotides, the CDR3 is TGCGCCAGCAGCTTGGCCGGGAACTCATTAAAAGAAGCTTTCTTT. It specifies CASSLAGNSLKEAFF.

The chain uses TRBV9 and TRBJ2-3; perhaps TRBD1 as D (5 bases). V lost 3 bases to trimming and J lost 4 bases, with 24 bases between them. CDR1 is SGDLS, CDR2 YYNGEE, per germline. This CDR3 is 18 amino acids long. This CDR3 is CASSGKGVVSPIADTQYF. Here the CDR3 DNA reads TGTGCCAGCAGCGGGAAAGGGGTCGTCTCCCCCATCGCAGATACGCAGTATTTT.

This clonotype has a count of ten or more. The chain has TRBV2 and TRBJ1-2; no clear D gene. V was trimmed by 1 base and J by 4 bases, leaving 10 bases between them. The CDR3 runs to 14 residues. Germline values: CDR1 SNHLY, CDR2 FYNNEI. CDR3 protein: CASSEEDLLYGYTF. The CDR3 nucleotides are TGTGCCAGCAGTGAAGAGGATTTACTCTATGGCTACACCTTC.

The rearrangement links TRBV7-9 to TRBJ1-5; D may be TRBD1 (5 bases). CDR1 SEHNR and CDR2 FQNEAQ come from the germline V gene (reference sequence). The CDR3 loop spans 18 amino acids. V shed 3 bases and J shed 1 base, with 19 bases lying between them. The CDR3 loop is CASSFALQGGNSNQPQHF. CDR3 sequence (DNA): TGTGCCAGCAGCTTCGCTCTTCAGGGAGGAAACAGCAATCAGCCCCAGCATTTT.

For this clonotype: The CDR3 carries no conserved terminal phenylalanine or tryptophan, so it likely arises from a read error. This CDR3 is CASSLDVGFRQPQHL. CDR3 sequence (DNA): TGTGCCAGCAGCTTAGACGTAGGGTTCAGGCAGCCCCAGCATCTT. This chain uses TRBV7-6 with TRBJ1-5; the D is unclear. The length of the CDR3 is 15 residues. V lost 1 base and J 7 bases, leaving 14 bases between the germline ends. From germline, CDR1 is SGHVS and CDR2 FNYEAQ.

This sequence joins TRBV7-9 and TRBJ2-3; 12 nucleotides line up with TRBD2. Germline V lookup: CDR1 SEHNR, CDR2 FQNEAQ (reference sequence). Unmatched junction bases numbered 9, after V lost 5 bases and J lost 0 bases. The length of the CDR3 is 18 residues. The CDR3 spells CASSPSPTSGGSTDTQYF. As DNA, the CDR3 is TGTGCCAGCAGCCCAAGTCCGACTAGCGGGGGTAGCACAGATACGCAGTATTTT.

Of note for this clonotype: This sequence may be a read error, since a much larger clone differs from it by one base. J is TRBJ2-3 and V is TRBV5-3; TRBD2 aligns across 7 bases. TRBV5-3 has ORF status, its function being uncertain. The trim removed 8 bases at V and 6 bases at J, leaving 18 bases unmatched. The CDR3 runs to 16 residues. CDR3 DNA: TGTGCCAGCAGCCAATCCGGTCGAGAACTAGCGGATACGCAGTATTTT. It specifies CASSQSGRELADTQYF.

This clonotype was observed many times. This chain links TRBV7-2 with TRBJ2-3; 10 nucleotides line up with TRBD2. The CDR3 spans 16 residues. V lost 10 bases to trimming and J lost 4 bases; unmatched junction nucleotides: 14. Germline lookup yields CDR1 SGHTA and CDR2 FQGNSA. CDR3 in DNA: TGTGCCACTGGGGGACTAGCGATAATGGGGGCAGATACGCAGTATTTT. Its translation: CATGGLAIMGADTQYF.

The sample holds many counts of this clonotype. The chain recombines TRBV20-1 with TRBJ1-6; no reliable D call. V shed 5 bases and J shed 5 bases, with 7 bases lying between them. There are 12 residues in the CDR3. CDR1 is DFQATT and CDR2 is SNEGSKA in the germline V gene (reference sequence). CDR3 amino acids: CSASRNNSPLHF. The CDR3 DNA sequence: TGCAGTGCTTCCAGAAATAATTCACCCCTCCACTTT.

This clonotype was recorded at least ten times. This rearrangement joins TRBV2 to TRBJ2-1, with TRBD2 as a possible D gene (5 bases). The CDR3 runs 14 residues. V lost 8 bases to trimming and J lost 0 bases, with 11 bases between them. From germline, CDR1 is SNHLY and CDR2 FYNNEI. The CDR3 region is CASSTGSSYNEQFF. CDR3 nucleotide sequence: TGTGCCAGCTCTACGGGGAGCTCCTACAATGAGCAGTTCTTC.

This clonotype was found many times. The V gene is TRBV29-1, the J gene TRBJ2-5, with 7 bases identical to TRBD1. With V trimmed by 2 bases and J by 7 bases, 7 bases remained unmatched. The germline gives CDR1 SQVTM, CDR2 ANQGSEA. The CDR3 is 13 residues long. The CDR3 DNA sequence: TGCAGCGTTGAAACAACAGGGGTTTGGACCCAGTACTTC. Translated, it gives CSVETTGVWTQYF.

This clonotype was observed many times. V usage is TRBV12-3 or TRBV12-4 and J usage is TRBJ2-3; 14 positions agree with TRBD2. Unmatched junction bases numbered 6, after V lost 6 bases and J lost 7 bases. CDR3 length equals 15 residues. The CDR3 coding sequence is TGTGCCAGCAGGGGGACTAGCGGGGGTTTTAATACGCAGTATTTT. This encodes CASRGTSGGFNTQYF.

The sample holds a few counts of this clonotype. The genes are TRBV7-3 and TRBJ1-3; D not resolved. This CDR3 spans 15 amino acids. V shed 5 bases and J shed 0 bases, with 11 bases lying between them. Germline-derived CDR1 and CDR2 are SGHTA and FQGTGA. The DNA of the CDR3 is TGTGCCAGCAGCCCTGACGGCCTCTCTGGAAACACCATATATTTT. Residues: CASSPDGLSGNTIYF.